This T cell receptor (beta chain) is from a study of T-cell reconstitution after alpha-beta-depleted transplantation in children. This clonotype was detected many times. Library preparation (for TCRbeta) was performed with unique molecular identifiers. One entry per CDR3 protein results from TCRdb running MiXCR on the PCR reads. This repertoire shows about 400,000 distinct CDR3 sequences, 13% found once; its top ten account for 3.5% to 4.5%. Trimming left V 2 bases short and J 5 bases short, with 22 bases between. The CDR3 has 17 residues. Germline V gene lookup returns CDR1 MDHEN and CDR2 SYDVKM. The chain recombines TRBV28 with TRBJ2-7; either TRBD1 or TRBD2 may supply D (5 bases each). The receptor's source is a human donor who donated a stem cell graft to a child with Fanconi anemia. The sample was PBMCs, taken from the stem cell graft. CDR3 nucleotide sequence: TGTGCCAGCAGTTTAAATGGGGGAGTGAGAGGGATGGACGAGCAGTACGTC. This gives the protein CASSLNGGVRGMDEQYV.